Listed below are T cell receptor beta chains from one sample, sequenced in a study of T cells in Graves' hyperthyroidism and ophthalmopathy. Using its own MiXCR run on the multiplex PCR reads, TCRdb lists one record per CDR3 protein. The sample lists roughly 300,000 distinct CDR3 sequences, 18% seen once, with about 49% in the top ten. Sequenced sample: blood. Receptor source: a woman in her 50s with Graves' hyperthyroidism. CDR3s include the opening cysteine and the closing phenylalanine or tryptophan. D genes are given only for firm matches. The size of a clone is reported for some rows only, either as once, few or many, or as a class for expanded clones.

v_call	d_call	j_call	clone_size	cdr3_nt	cdr3_aa
TRBV6-5	NA	TRBJ2-5	few	TGTGCCAGCAGTTACGACCCACAAGAGACCCAGTACTTC	CASSYDPQETQYF
TRBV2	TRBD2	TRBJ2-1	few	TGTGCCAGCACCGGACTAGCGGGAGAGCAGTTCTTC	CASTGLAGEQFF
TRBV28	TRBD2	TRBJ2-1	many	TGTGCCAGCCAGACTAGCGGGAGAATAGATGAGCAGTTCTTC	CASQTSGRIDEQFF
TRBV12-3/TRBV12-4	NA	TRBJ1-1	few	TGTGCCAGCAGTTTAGAGGGCGGCACGGGGGCTTTCTTT	CASSLEGGTGAFF
TRBV7-9	TRBD1	TRBJ2-3	many	TGTGCCAGCAGCTTCGGTGGGGACAGAACAGATACGCAGTATTTT	CASSFGGDRTDTQYF
TRBV12-3/TRBV12-4	TRBD1	TRBJ1-3	few	TGTGCCAGCAGGTATCGACAGGGAACTGGAAACACCATATATTTT	CASRYRQGTGNTIYF
TRBV7-7	NA	TRBJ2-5	NA	TGTGCTAGCAGCTTTAGCGAAGAAGAGACCCAGTACTTC	CASSFSEEETQYF
TRBV11-2	NA	TRBJ2-3	many	TGTGCCAGCGGGGTAGCGTCAGATACGCAGTATTTT	CASGVASDTQYF
TRBV2	NA	TRBJ1-2	few	TGTGCCAGCAGGAAAGACACATGGGACTATGGCTACACCTTC	CASRKDTWDYGYTF
TRBV28	NA	TRBJ1-1	many	TGTGCCAGCAGTCCATTCAGAGGCAATCCTGAAGCTTTCTTT	CASSPFRGNPEAFF
TRBV30	TRBD1	TRBJ2-7	many	TGTGCCTGGACCCGGGACAGGGTCTACGAGCAGTACTTC	CAWTRDRVYEQYF
TRBV20-1	TRBD2	TRBJ2-3	NA	TGCAGTGCTATAGATTCAGGACTAGCGAGCATGACGCAGTATTTT	CSAIDSGLASMTQYF
TRBV13	TRBD1	TRBJ2-1	NA	TGTGCCAGCAGCTCCGGGACAGAAGTTGAGCAGTTCTTC	CASSSGTEVEQFF
TRBV7-8	NA	TRBJ2-3	many	TGTGCCAGCAGCCCATATGAGCAGGGCACAGATACGCAGTATTTT	CASSPYEQGTDTQYF
TRBV20-1	NA	TRBJ1-1	few	TGCAGTGCTAGAGATGACAGCCGAGGAATAGGGCACACTGAAGCTTTCTTT	CSARDDSRGIGHTEAFF
TRBV7-2	NA	TRBJ2-5	many	TGTGCCAGCAGCTTAGTGGGAGGCCAAGAGACCCAGTACTTC	CASSLVGGQETQYF
TRBV15	NA	TRBJ2-2	NA	TGTGCCACCAGCAGAGATCTCGGGACCGACACGGTCGGGGAGCTGTTTTTT	CATSRDLGTDTVGELFF
TRBV10-3	TRBD1	TRBJ2-3	NA	TGTGCCATCACCCCAACCGGGACAGGGGGTAATACGCAGTATTTT	CAITPTGTGGNTQYF
TRBV9	TRBD1	TRBJ1-1	few	TGTGCCAGCAGCGTAGGGACAGGGGTAGGAAGCACTGAAGCTTTCTTT	CASSVGTGVGSTEAFF
TRBV3-1	NA	TRBJ2-1	few	TGTGCCAGCCTTAAATCTTTGGGGGATGAGCAGTTCTTC	CASLKSLGDEQFF
TRBV5-1	NA	TRBJ2-2	NA	TGCGCCAGCAGCACGAGGGACAAGAAAAACACCGGGGAGCTGTTTTTT	CASSTRDKKNTGELFF
TRBV12-3/TRBV12-4	TRBD2	TRBJ2-5	many	TGTGCCAGCAGTCCCAATGGGGGGGGAGAGACCCAGTACTTC	CASSPNGGGETQYF
TRBV12-3/TRBV12-4	NA	TRBJ1-4	NA	TGTGCCAGCAGTCGAAGGGGGGGCGGTGAAAAACTGTTTTTT	CASSRRGGGEKLFF
TRBV30	NA	TRBJ1-2	many	TGTGCCTGGAGTGTAAGGACAGCGTCTAACTATGGCTACACCTTC	CAWSVRTASNYGYTF
TRBV3-1	TRBD2	TRBJ2-5	NA	TGTGCCAGCAGCCACGGGACTAGCGGGGGGGCGGAGACCCAGTACTTC	CASSHGTSGGAETQYF
TRBV7-9	NA	TRBJ1-1	NA	TGTGCCAGCAGCTTATCGGGGACGTCGAACACTGAAGCTTTCTTT	CASSLSGTSNTEAFF